These 6 T cell receptor beta chains were all obtained from the same sample, sequenced in a study of shared clonotypes between healthy human individuals. Method: immunoSEQ multiplex PCR; TCRdb's copy keeps in-frame clones and lacks some. The sample lists about 980,000 clones; 76% were seen once. The sample comprised memory CD4+ T cells sorted from blood. The subset was: CD45RA-negative fraction. Receptors were obtained from a young man in good health.

The chain couples TRBV7-8 to TRBJ2-7; 8 bases line up with TRBD1. This CDR3 region has 13 residues. The germline V gene has CDR1 SGHVS and CDR2 FQNEAQ. Losses at the gene ends were 2 bases for V and 7 bases for J; bases not matched to a gene: 4. The CDR3 spells CASSLTGGGEQYF. CDR3 in DNA: TGTGCCAGCAGCTTAACAGGGGGTGGAGAGCAGTACTTC.

The J gene is TRBJ2-2, the V gene TRBV11-2; D gene uncertain. Trimming stripped 6 bases from V and 0 bases from J, with 5 bases between. The CDR3 is 13 residues long. Germline assignment: CDR1 SGHAT and CDR2 FQNNGV. CDR3 residues: CASRSANTGELFF. CDR3 sequence (DNA): TGTGCCAGCAGATCGGCGAACACCGGGGAGCTGTTTTTT.

The chain joins TRBV2 to TRBJ2-2; 10 bases match TRBD1. Germline V gene sequence: CDR1 SNHLY, CDR2 FYNNEI. This CDR3 contains 17 residues. With 4 bases clipped from V and 6 bases from J, the junction kept 11 bases outside the gene matches. CDR3 DNA sequence: TGTGCCAGCAGTGCACTGCCCGGGACAGGGGCGCCCGGGGAGCTGTTTTTT. Translation gives CASSALPGTGAPGELFF.

The chain carries TRBV10-3 and TRBJ2-2; possibly TRBD2 for D (5 bases). Looked up from germline, CDR1 is ENHRY and CDR2 is SYGVKD. V lost 6 bases to trimming and J lost 1 base, with 12 bases between them. The CDR3 has 15 residues. CDR3 coding DNA: TGTGCCATCAGCCCGAGGGCTAAGAACACCGGGGAGCTGTTTTTT. Translating it yields CAISPRAKNTGELFF.

The chain carries TRBV6-1 and TRBJ1-5, with a tentative D call TRBD1 (5 bases). Germline CDR1 reads MNHNS; CDR2 reads SASEGT. V lost 6 bases and J lost 3, with 15 bases in between. The CDR3 contains 15 residues. CDR3 in amino acids: CASSPPGGVNQPQHF. In DNA form, the CDR3 reads TGTGCCAGCAGCCCACCGGGAGGGGTCAATCAGCCCCAGCATTTT.

This clone was observed a few times. V is TRBV5-1 and J is TRBJ2-1, with a weak D call TRBD2 (5 bases). This CDR3 spans 14 amino acids. Germline assignment: CDR1 SGHRS and CDR2 YFSETQ. Deletions cut 0 bases from V and 9 bases from J, with 13 bases between. The CDR3 DNA follows: TGCGCCAGCAGCTTGGCCGTCTCGGCGGGTGAGCAGTTCTTC. As protein: CASSLAVSAGEQFF.